This T cell receptor (beta chain) comes out of a study of blood T cell repertoires in COVID-19. The wider study: The origin of the acute and convalescent COVID-19 samples was the United States, Italy and Spain.

Assay: immunoSEQ multiplex PCR; the TCRdb copy retains only in-frame clones and omits some. The profile covers around 450,000 clones, with about 90% appearing a single time and nearly 2% taken by the ten largest. The ends were cut back, 2 bases at V and 1 base at J, with 14 bases in the middle. Germline V gene lookup returns CDR1 MNHNS and CDR2 SASEGT. This CDR3 region has 16 residues. The clonotype was recovered from a woman aged 18-35 years with acute COVID-19. The source material was PBMCs or T cells enriched from blood (not recorded which). The rearrangement links TRBV6-1 to TRBJ1-1, with D possibly being TRBD1 (6 bases). CDR3 sequence: CASSEPGTGRNTEAFF. The CDR3 coding sequence is TGTGCCAGCAGTGAACCTGGAACAGGGAGGAACACTGAAGCTTTCTTT.